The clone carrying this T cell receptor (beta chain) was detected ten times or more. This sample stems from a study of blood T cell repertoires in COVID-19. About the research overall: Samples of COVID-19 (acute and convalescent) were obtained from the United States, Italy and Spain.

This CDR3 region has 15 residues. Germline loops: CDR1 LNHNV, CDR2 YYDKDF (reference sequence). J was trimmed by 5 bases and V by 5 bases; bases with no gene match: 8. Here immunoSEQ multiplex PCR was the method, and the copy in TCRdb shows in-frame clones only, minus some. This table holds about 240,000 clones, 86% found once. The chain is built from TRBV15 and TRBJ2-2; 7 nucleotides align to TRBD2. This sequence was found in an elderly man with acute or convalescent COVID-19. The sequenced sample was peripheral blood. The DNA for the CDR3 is TGTGCCACCAGCCCACCCGGGACTAAAACCGGGGAGCTGTTTTTT. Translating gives CATSPPGTKTGELFF.